This paragraph covers one T cell receptor beta chain sequence. This clonotype occurred many times. There is no known antigen for this receptor. No per-base quality is available; no much larger clone lies one base away. Inclusive of the bounding cysteine and phenylalanine, the CDR3 is 15 residues long. Only CDR3 DNA remains: 45 bases, in frame from the first base. Trimming leaves V shorter by 6 bases and J shorter by 6 bases, with the junction holding 8 bases beyond the gene matches. CDR1 MNHNS and CDR2 SASEGT are derived from the germline V gene. Reads for this sample came from an Illumina MiSeq. TCRdb redid the processing of the public reads, applying fastp at Q25 and MiXCR, and retained in-frame beta chains. CDR3 protein duplicates are merged, each entry listing the most common genes and DNA. Here the sample has 55,000 to 80,000 distinct CDR3 sequences; 21% occur a single time. 2% to 2.5% of the sample is taken by the ten largest.

The record originates from a study of lung T cells in sarcoidosis with Löfgren's syndrome (dated by TCRdb to the late 2010s). About the investigation overall: Sarcoidosis was characterized as a granulomatous, predominantly pulmonary disease marked by accumulation of CD4+ T cells in bronchoalveolar lavage fluid. The repertoire analyses were focused on Lofgren's syndrome patients.

Here is what the overall study found, with its caveats: Compared with control subjects, Lofgren's syndrome patients reportedly showed the greatest expansion in the V gene segments TRAV12-1 and TRBV2. Multiple Lofgren's syndrome patients were reported to share TRAV12-1 and TRBV2 CDR3 motifs, a finding that suggests public CD4+ TCR repertoires. Recognition of a sarcoidosis-associated antigen was only suggested; the antigen itself remained putative and unidentified. In alphabeta pairing analysis, TRAV12-1 preferentially paired with TRBV2, and these paired TCRs showed CDR3 homology.

Here the chain combines TRBV6-1 and TRBJ2-1; TRBD2 agrees with 10 junctional bases. The receptor comes from a human donor with sarcoidosis (Löfgren's syndrome or another form), or a control subject (not recorded which). The sequencing input was CD4+ T cells from PBMCs. Here is the DNA: TGTGCCAGCAGGCGTCCGGGACTAGCGATCAATGAGCAGTTCTTC. It translates as CASRRPGLAINEQFF.